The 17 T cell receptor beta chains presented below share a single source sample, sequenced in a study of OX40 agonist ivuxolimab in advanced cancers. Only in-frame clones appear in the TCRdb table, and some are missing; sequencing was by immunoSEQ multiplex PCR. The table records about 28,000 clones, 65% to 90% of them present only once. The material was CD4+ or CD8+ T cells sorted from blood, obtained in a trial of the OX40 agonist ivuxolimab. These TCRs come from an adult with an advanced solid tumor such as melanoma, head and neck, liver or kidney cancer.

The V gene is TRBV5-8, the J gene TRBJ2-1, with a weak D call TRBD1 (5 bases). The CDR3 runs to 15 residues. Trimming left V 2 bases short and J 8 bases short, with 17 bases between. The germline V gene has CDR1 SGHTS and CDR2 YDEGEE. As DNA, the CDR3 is TGTGCCAGCAGCTTAGGGCAGGGCCTTGTGGATGAGCAGTTCTTC. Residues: CASSLGQGLVDEQFF. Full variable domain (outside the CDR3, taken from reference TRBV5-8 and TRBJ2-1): EAGVTQSPTHLIKTRGQQATLRCSPISGHTSVYWYQQALGLGLQFLLWYDEGEERNRGNFPPRFSGRQFPNYSSELNVNALELEDSALYLCASSLGQGLVDEQFFGPGTRLTVL.

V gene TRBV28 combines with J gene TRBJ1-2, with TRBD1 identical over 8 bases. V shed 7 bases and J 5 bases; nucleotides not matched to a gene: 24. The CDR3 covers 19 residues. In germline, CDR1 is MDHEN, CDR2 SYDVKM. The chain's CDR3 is CASTLRGQGAPPGFYGYTF. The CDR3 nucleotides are TGTGCCAGCACACTCCGGGGGCAGGGGGCACCGCCGGGGTTTTATGGCTACACCTTC.

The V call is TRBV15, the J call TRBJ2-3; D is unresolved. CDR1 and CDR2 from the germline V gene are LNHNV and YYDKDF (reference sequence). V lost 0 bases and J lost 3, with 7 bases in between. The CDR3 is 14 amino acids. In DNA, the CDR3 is TGTGCCACCAGCAGAGATGACGGGACAGATACGCAGTATTTT. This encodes CATSRDDGTDTQYF.

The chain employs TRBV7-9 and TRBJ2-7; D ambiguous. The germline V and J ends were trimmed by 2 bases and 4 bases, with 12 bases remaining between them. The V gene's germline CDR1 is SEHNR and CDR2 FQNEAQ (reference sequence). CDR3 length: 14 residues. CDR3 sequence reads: CASSLLTVSYEQYF. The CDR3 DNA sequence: TGTGCCAGCAGCTTACTCACAGTATCATACGAGCAGTACTTC.

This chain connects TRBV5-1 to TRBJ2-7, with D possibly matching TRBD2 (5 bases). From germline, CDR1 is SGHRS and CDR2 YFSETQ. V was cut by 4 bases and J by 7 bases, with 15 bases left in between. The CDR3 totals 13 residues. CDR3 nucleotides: TGCGCCAGCAGCCTAGTCGGAGGTGGGGAGCAGTACTTC. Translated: CASSLVGGGEQYF.

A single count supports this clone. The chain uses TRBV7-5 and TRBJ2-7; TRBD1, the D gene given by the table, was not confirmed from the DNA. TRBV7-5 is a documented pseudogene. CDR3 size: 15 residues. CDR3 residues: CARSFRQGIYYEQYF. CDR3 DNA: TGTGCCAGAAGCTTTAGACAGGGCATATACTACGAGCAGTACTTC.

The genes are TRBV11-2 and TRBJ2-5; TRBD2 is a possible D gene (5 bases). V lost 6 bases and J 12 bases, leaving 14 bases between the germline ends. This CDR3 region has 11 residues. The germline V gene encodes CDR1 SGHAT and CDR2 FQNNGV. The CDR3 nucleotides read TGTGCCAGCAGTACCCCGGGGAATGAGTACTTC. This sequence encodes CASSTPGNEYF.

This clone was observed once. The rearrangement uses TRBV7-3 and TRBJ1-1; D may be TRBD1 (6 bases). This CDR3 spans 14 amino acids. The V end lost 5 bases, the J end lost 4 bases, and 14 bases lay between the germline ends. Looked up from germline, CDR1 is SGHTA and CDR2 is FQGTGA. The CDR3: CASSPLGGGTEAFF. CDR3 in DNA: TGTGCCAGCAGCCCCCTAGGAGGGGGCACTGAAGCTTTCTTT.

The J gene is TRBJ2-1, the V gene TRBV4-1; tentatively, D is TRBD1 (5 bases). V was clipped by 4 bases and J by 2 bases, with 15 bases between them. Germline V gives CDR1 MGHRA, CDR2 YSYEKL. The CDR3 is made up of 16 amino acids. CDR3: CASSPQGRIPYNEQFF. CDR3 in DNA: TGCGCCAGCAGCCCGCAGGGTAGGATACCCTACAATGAGCAGTTCTTC.

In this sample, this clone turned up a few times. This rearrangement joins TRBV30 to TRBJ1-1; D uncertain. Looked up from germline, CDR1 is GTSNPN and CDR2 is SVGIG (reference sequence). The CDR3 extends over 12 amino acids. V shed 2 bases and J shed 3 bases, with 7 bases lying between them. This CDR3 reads CAWSWEYTEAFF. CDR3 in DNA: TGTGCCTGGAGTTGGGAATACACTGAAGCTTTCTTT.

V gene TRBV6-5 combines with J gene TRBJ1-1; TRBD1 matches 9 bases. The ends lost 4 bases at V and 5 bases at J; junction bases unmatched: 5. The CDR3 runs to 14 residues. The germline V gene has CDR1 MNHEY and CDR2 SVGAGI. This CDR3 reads CASSWGTGKTEAFF. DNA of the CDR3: TGTGCCAGCAGTTGGGGGACAGGGAAAACTGAAGCTTTCTTT.

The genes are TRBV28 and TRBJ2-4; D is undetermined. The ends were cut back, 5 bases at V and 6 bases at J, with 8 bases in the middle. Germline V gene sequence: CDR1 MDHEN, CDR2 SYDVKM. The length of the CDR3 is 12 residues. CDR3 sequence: CASSPWGNIQYF. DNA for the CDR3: TGTGCCAGCAGTCCCTGGGGAAACATTCAGTACTTC.

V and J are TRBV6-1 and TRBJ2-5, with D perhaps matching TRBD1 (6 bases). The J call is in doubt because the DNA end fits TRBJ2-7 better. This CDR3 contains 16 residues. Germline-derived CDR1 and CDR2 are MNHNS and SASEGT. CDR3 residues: CASSDLIGDTIYEQYF. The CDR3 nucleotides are TGTGCCAGCAGTGACCTAATAGGGGACACAATCTACGAGCAGTACTTC.

The CDR3 nucleotides read TGTGCCAGCAGCTTGTGGGCAGCCCCCTTTCTATGGGGCTACACCTTC. Its translation: CASSLWAAPFLWGYTF. The chain uses TRBV5-6 and TRBJ1-2; no firm D call. Per the germline V gene, CDR1 is SGHDT and CDR2 is YYEEEE. Trimming took 1 base from V and 8 from J, leaving 21 bases between them. The CDR3 has 16 amino acids.

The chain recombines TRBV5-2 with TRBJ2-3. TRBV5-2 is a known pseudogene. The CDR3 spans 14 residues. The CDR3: CASSQVGVTDTQYF. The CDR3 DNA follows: TGTGCCAGCAGCCAAGTTGGGGTAACAGATACGCAGTATTTT.

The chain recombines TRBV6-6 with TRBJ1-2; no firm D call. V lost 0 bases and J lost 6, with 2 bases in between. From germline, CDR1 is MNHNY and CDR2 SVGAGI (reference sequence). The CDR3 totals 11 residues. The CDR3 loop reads CASSYSDGYTF. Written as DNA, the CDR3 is TGTGCCAGCAGTTACTCGGATGGCTACACCTTC.

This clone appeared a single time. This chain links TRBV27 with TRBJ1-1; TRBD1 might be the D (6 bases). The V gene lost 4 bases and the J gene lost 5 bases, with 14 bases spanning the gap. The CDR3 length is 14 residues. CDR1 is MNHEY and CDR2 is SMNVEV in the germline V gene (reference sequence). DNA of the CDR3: TGTGCCAGCAGTTCAGGGGTTCTGAGGACTGAAGCTTTCTTT. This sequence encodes CASSSGVLRTEAFF.